The clone carrying this T cell receptor (beta chain) was recorded at least ten times. Antigen: not known. TCRbeta library preparation incorporated unique molecular identifiers. TCRdb passed the PCR reads through MiXCR, listing each CDR3 protein once. The sample consists of 500,000 to 650,000 distinct CDR3 sequences, 10% to 15% of them appearing once. Deletions cut 4 bases from V and 6 bases from J, with 16 bases between. The CDR3 is made up of 14 amino acids. Germline assignment: CDR1 SGHRS and CDR2 YFSETQ. The sample is drawn from a study of T-cell reconstitution after alpha-beta-depleted transplantation in children. Study outcomes and limitations: T-cell counts and diversity were attributed mostly to newly produced T cells one year after transplant. Elevated TCRbeta diversity at day 60 was traced, in some patients, to surviving recipient T cells and thymic progenitors.

This chain uses TRBV5-1 with TRBJ1-1, with D possibly being TRBD1 (5 bases). This TCR came from a male patient younger than 18 who had a stem cell transplant for acute myeloid leukemia, so the T cells may come from the graft donor. The material sequenced was PBMCs, mostly from graft donor cells, taken 360 days after TCRalphabeta/CD19-depleted stem cell transplant. The CDR3 reads CASSPTGWGAEAFF. DNA of the CDR3: TGCGCCAGCAGCCCTACAGGATGGGGGGCTGAAGCTTTCTTT.